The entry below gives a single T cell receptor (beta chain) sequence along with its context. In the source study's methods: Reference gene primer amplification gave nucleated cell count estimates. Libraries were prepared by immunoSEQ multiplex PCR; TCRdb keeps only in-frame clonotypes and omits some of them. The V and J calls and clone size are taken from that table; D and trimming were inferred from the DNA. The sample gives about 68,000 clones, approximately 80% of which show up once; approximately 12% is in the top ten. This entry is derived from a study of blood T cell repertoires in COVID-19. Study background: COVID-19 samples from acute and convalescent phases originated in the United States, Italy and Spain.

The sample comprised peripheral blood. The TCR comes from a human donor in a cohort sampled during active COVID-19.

CDR3 sequence: CASSLSRGTGAYNEQFF. The CDR3 coding sequence is TGTGCCAGCAGCTTATCTCGGGGGACAGGGGCCTACAATGAGCAGTTCTTC. The chain employs TRBV7-9 and TRBJ2-1, with 10 bases identical to TRBD1. The V gene end was trimmed by 2 bases and the J gene end by 2 bases; junction bases not matched to a gene: 6. CDR1 SEHNR and CDR2 FQNEAQ come from the germline V gene (reference sequence). This CDR3 is built from 17 residues.